The entry that follows covers one T cell receptor (beta chain) sequence. The data were taken from a study of T cell changes during pregnancy in multiple sclerosis. Germline lookup yields CDR1 LNHDA and CDR2 SQIVND (reference sequence). The CDR3 sequence is 14 residues long. The trim removed 10 bases at V and 5 bases at J, leaving 9 bases unmatched. Method: immunoSEQ multiplex PCR; TCRdb's copy keeps in-frame clones and lacks some. The table shows about 40,000 clones, with 90% to 95% occurring only once. Sequences were derived from CD4+ T cells from peripheral blood mononuclear cells, sampled after pregnancy. The clonotype comes from a female donor with multiple sclerosis, enrolled in a pregnancy study. This chain uses TRBV19 with TRBJ1-1; TRBD1 aligns across 11 bases. The CDR3 DNA sequence: TGTGCCACCAAGGACAGGGGGCTGTGGACTGAAGCTTTCTTT. Protein sequence: CATKDRGLWTEAFF.